Shown below are 30 T cell receptor beta chains from a single sample sequenced in a study of blood T cell dynamics during melanoma immunotherapy. TCRdb keeps only in-frame clones here, not all; method: immunoSEQ multiplex PCR. The sample contains 10,000 or so clones, roughly 90% of which appear only once. As for time point: pre-treatment baseline. The sample consisted of blood, taken from a patient treated with checkpoint blockade. The receptors were sampled from a human donor with melanoma.

The rearrangement uses TRBV4-2 and TRBJ1-6, with D possibly being TRBD1 (6 bases). The length of the CDR3 is 18 residues. Germline V gene sequence: CDR1 LGHNA, CDR2 YNFKEQ. V dropped 0 bases and J dropped 5 bases, with 17 bases sitting between them. Written as DNA, the CDR3 is TGTGCCAGCAGCCAAGATCCCCTAAACAGGGCAGATAATTCACCCCTCCACTTT. Residues: CASSQDPLNRADNSPLHF.

The rearrangement links TRBV19 to TRBJ2-6; TRBD2 is a possible D gene (6 bases). The germline gives CDR1 LNHDA, CDR2 SQIVND (reference sequence). This CDR3 has 16 amino acids. V dropped 6 bases and J dropped 2 bases, with 14 bases sitting between them. CDR3 protein: CASSRDFEPGANVLTF. DNA of the CDR3: TGTGCCAGTAGCCGGGACTTTGAACCTGGGGCCAACGTCCTGACTTTC.

This chain links TRBV21-1 with TRBJ1-3; TRBD1 is the table's D call and was not checked against the DNA. TRBV21-1 is annotated as a pseudogene. This CDR3 contains 15 residues. In DNA, the CDR3 is TGTGCCAGCACCAGGAGGGGACAGGGGGCATACACCATATATTTT. This gives the protein CASTRRGQGAYTIYF.

This chain connects TRBV28 to TRBJ1-3; D is possibly TRBD1 (5 bases). Germline V CDR1 and CDR2: MDHEN, SYDVKM. The V end lost 7 bases, the J end lost 8 bases, and 18 bases lay between the germline ends. There are 14 residues in the CDR3. The DNA of the CDR3 is TGTGCCAGCACCCCCCGGGACTTTTGGGACACCATATATTTT. It yields the protein CASTPRDFWDTIYF.

The gene calls are TRBV27 and TRBJ2-7, with 7 bases fitting TRBD1. CDR3 length: 15 residues. CDR1 is MNHEY and CDR2 is SMNVEV in the germline V gene (reference sequence). J gave up 0 bases and V 1 base, and 3 bases lay outside the gene matches. The CDR3 reads CASSLLTGSSYEQYF. The DNA of the CDR3 is TGTGCCAGCAGTTTATTGACAGGGAGCTCCTACGAGCAGTACTTC.

CDR3 bases: TGTGCCAGCAGCACGAACAGGGGACGGGGCCGGAACTACAATGAGCAGTTCTTC. Its translation: CASSTNRGRGRNYNEQFF. The genes are TRBV7-4 and TRBJ2-1; TRBD1 agrees at 7 bases. The CDR3 has 18 amino acids. Trimming cost V 5 bases and J 3 bases; bases outside gene matches: 16. The germline V gene has CDR1 SGHVT and CDR2 SQSDAQ.

The chain recombines TRBV27 with TRBJ1-4, with 7 bases matching TRBD1. The CDR3 consists of 15 residues. Germline V lookup: CDR1 MNHEY, CDR2 SMNVEV (reference sequence). Trimming removed 4 bases from V and 2 bases from J; junction bases left unmatched: 4. Written as DNA, the CDR3 is TGTGCCAGCAGTTCTCCGGGACAGACTAATGAAAAACTGTTTTTT. It codes for CASSSPGQTNEKLFF.

The chain is built from TRBV30 and TRBJ1-3; D gene unclear. CDR3 size: 12 residues. Per the germline V gene, CDR1 is GTSNPN and CDR2 is SVGIG (reference sequence). V lost 3 bases, J lost 3 bases, and 6 bases lay in between. This CDR3 reads CAWRAGGNTIYF. The CDR3 DNA sequence: TGTGCCTGGAGGGCCGGTGGAAACACCATATATTTT.

In regard to this clone: Its ends do not fully match the called genes, so a read error is possible. V usage is TRBV5-1 and J usage is TRBJ1-1; possible D gene TRBD1, 5 bases. Germline V gene sequence: CDR1 SGHRS, CDR2 YFSETQ. This CDR3 has 13 residues. The DNA of the CDR3 is TGCGCCAGCAGTTTGGGGCCGAACACTGAAGCTTTCTTT. It yields the protein CASSLGPNTEAFF.

The chain joins TRBV25-1 to TRBJ2-5, with 9 nucleotides matching TRBD2. V lost 6 bases and J lost 1; bases outside the gene matches: 3. The CDR3 contains 14 residues. Germline V gene lookup returns CDR1 MGHDK and CDR2 SYGVNS. CDR3 coding DNA: TGTGCCAGCAGGGCTAGCGGGGCCCAAGAGACCCAGTACTTC. This encodes CASRASGAQETQYF.

The chain joins TRBV4-1 to TRBJ2-1; TRBD1 might be the D (6 bases). The V end was cut by 0 bases, the J end by 7 bases, with 16 bases between. CDR1 is MGHRA and CDR2 is YSYEKL in the germline V gene. This CDR3 contains 16 residues. The CDR3 reads CASSQEGRGVGNEQFF. DNA of the CDR3: TGCGCCAGCAGCCAAGAGGGCAGGGGAGTTGGGAATGAGCAGTTCTTC.

This clone appeared once. The V and J genes are TRBV27 and TRBJ2-7, with unresolved D. Germline V gene data show CDR1 as MNHEY and CDR2 as SMNVEV (reference sequence). This CDR3 is built from 13 residues. Trimming shortened V by 5 bases and J by 3 bases, and 11 bases separated the two germline ends. The chain's CDR3 is CASSTPTGYEQYF. The CDR3 region has the DNA TGTGCCAGCAGTACCCCGACGGGCTACGAGCAGTACTTC.

This clone has only one observation. The rearrangement joins TRBV7-2 to TRBJ2-1; the match to TRBD2 covers 11 bases. The CDR3 sequence is 15 residues long. V lost 8 bases and J lost 9; bases outside the gene matches: 12. Germline V gives CDR1 SGHTA, CDR2 FQGNSA. CDR3 amino acids: CASGLLAGGWGEQFF. In DNA, the CDR3 is TGTGCCAGCGGCCTTTTAGCGGGAGGGTGGGGTGAGCAGTTCTTC.

This clone was observed once. The V call is TRBV5-2, the J call TRBJ2-7; TRBD2, the table's D call, was not compared with the DNA. TRBV5-2 is described as a pseudogene. The CDR3 loop spans 14 amino acids. The CDR3 loop is CASSQGLAGWEQYF. The CDR3 DNA follows: TGCGCCAGCAGCCAAGGCCTAGCGGGATGGGAGCAGTACTTC.

The J gene is TRBJ2-3, the V gene TRBV14, with TRBD2 as a possible D gene (5 bases). Germline CDR1 and CDR2: SGHDN and FVKESK. The CDR3 runs 15 residues. V was clipped by 5 bases and J by 8 bases, with 20 bases between them. The CDR3 bases are TGTGCCAGCAGCATGGCTAGCCCTCCCACGGGTACGCAGTATTTT. As protein: CASSMASPPTGTQYF. The variable domain in full, completed from reference TRBV14 and TRBJ2-3, reads EAGVTQFPSHSVIEKGQTVTLRCDPISGHDNLYWYRRVMGKEIKFLLHFVKESKQDESGMPNNRFLAERTGGTYSTLKVQPAELEDSGVYFCASSMASPPTGTQYFGPGTRLTVL.

The V call is TRBV29-1, the J call TRBJ1-1; D uncertain. The CDR3 spans 10 residues. Germline assignment: CDR1 SQVTM and CDR2 ANQGSEA. V lost 7 bases and J 0 bases, leaving 3 bases between the germline ends. CDR3 in amino acids: CSGMNTEAFF. DNA for the CDR3: TGCAGCGGGATGAACACTGAAGCTTTCTTT.

This clone was detected only once. This sequence joins TRBV11-2 and TRBJ2-7; weak D call: TRBD2 (6 bases). This CDR3 spans 12 amino acids. Trimming shortened V by 5 bases and J by 4 bases, and 9 bases separated the two germline ends. Looked up from germline, CDR1 is SGHAT and CDR2 is FQNNGV. The CDR3 DNA sequence: TGTGCCAGCAGCCCAGGGACTTACGAGCAGTACTTC. The encoded protein is CASSPGTYEQYF.

V and J are TRBV5-1 and TRBJ2-5, with 9 bases fitting TRBD1. With 4 bases clipped from V and 5 bases from J, the junction kept 12 bases outside the gene matches. The CDR3 is 16 residues long. Looked up from germline, CDR1 is SGHRS and CDR2 is YFSETQ. CDR3 in amino acids: CASSRGTGLVGETQYF. The CDR3 coding sequence is TGCGCCAGCAGCAGGGGGACAGGGCTGGTAGGGGAGACCCAGTACTTC.

The chain has TRBV2 and TRBJ2-2; D is possibly TRBD1 (6 bases). The V end was cut by 0 bases, the J end by 0 bases, with 11 bases between. The CDR3 length is 17 residues. Germline values: CDR1 SNHLY, CDR2 FYNNEI. DNA of the CDR3: TGTGCCAGCAGTGAAGCGCTTGGGGGCGCGAACACCGGGGAGCTGTTTTTT. Protein sequence: CASSEALGGANTGELFF.

This rearrangement joins TRBV28 to TRBJ2-1; 11 nucleotides align to TRBD2. This CDR3 is built from 16 residues. Germline CDR1 is MDHEN and CDR2 is SYDVKM. V dropped 2 bases and J dropped 6; count of bases not matched to a gene: 6. CDR3 loop: CASSLVASGRFNEQFF. CDR3 sequence (DNA): TGTGCCAGCAGTTTAGTCGCTAGCGGGAGGTTCAATGAGCAGTTCTTC.

The chain recombines TRBV7-2 with TRBJ1-4; D is uncertain. Trimming cost V 7 bases and J 7 bases, with 19 bases left between them. CDR1 SGHTA and CDR2 FQGNSA come from the germline V gene. This CDR3 is built from 15 residues. The chain's CDR3 is CASNRRGLHGEKLFF. The CDR3 nucleotides read TGTGCCAGCAACCGAAGAGGTCTCCATGGTGAAAAACTGTTTTTT.

The chain combines TRBV29-1 with TRBJ1-2; D gene unclear. CDR3 size: 13 residues. The V gene's germline CDR1 is SQVTM and CDR2 ANQGSEA. V was shortened by 3 bases and J by 2 bases, with 10 bases between the two germline ends. In DNA form, the CDR3 reads TGCAGCGTTGAGCACAGCAACAACTATGGCTACACCTTC. This translates into CSVEHSNNYGYTF.

This chain uses TRBV5-6 with TRBJ2-7; TRBD2 matches 8 bases. The ends lost 4 bases at V and 3 bases at J; junction bases unmatched: 9. This CDR3 has 15 residues. CDR1 and CDR2 (germline): SGHDT, YYEEEE. CDR3 bases: TGTGCCAGCAGCCGAGCGGGACTAGAGGTCTACGAGCAGTACTTC. Translation: CASSRAGLEVYEQYF.

The V and J genes are TRBV18 and TRBJ2-7, with D possibly matching TRBD1 (5 bases). CDR1 KGHSH and CDR2 LQKENI come from the germline V gene. There are 14 residues in the CDR3. Trimming removed 3 bases at V and 2 bases at J, with 11 bases between. The CDR3 is CASSPLTETYEQYF. The CDR3 DNA reads as TGTGCCAGCTCACCCCTGACAGAGACCTACGAGCAGTACTTC.

The chain carries TRBV12-5 and TRBJ2-1; D may be TRBD2 (5 bases). This CDR3 region has 12 residues. Germline lookup yields CDR1 LGHNT and CDR2 FRNRAP. With 4 bases removed from V and 10 bases from J, the gap between germline ends came to 11 bases. The CDR3 DNA reads TGTGCTAGTGGTTCGCCCCCGGGGGAGCAGTTCTTC. Translating it yields CASGSPPGEQFF.

V is TRBV2 and J is TRBJ2-1; 10 bases are shared with TRBD1. V was pared by 7 bases and J by 3 bases, with 12 bases of the junction left unmatched. Per the germline V gene, CDR1 is SNHLY and CDR2 is FYNNEI. CDR3 size: 17 residues. CDR3 sequence reads: CASTQGGRTGGYNEQFF. DNA of the CDR3: TGTGCCAGCACCCAAGGCGGTCGGACAGGGGGCTACAATGAGCAGTTCTTC.

This clone was observed a single time. This chain connects TRBV9 to TRBJ1-1; possible D gene TRBD1, 6 bases. V was shortened by 0 bases and J by 0 bases, with 9 bases between the two germline ends. Germline V gene data show CDR1 as SGDLS and CDR2 as YYNGEE. The CDR3 runs to 15 residues. CDR3 region: CASSVGGAVNTEAFF. The CDR3 nucleotides are TGTGCCAGCAGCGTAGGGGGGGCAGTGAACACTGAAGCTTTCTTT.

The V and J genes are TRBV7-3 and TRBJ2-1; 10 positions match TRBD1. Germline CDR1 SGHTA, CDR2 FQGTGA. This CDR3 region has 19 residues. V shed 5 bases and J 2 bases; nucleotides not matched to a gene: 15. CDR3 loop: CASSAPGTGAREPYNEQFF. CDR3 coding DNA: TGTGCCAGCAGCGCCCCCGGGACAGGGGCCCGGGAGCCCTACAATGAGCAGTTCTTC.

This chain uses TRBV28 with TRBJ2-7; 7 bases are shared with TRBD1. There are 20 residues in the CDR3. Germline lookup yields CDR1 MDHEN and CDR2 SYDVKM. Unmatched junction bases numbered 27, after V lost 6 bases and J lost 4 bases. This CDR3 reads CASSSPTPAQGSGFKYEQYF. The CDR3 DNA follows: TGTGCCAGCAGCTCCCCAACTCCCGCACAGGGGTCCGGATTTAAGTACGAGCAGTACTTC.

The V call is TRBV19, the J call TRBJ1-5; D uncertain. V was clipped by 7 bases and J by 6 bases, with 19 bases between them. This CDR3 spans 15 amino acids. Germline V gene data show CDR1 as LNHDA and CDR2 as SQIVND (reference sequence). The CDR3: CASTPGVTWGQPQHF. The CDR3 nucleotides are TGTGCCAGTACCCCCGGTGTCACCTGGGGTCAGCCCCAGCATTTT.